A selection of T cell receptor beta chains follows, all from one sample in a study of blood T cell repertoires in COVID-19. The table came from immunoSEQ multiplex PCR; TCRdb's copy has only in-frame clones and leaves some out. The sample has under 150,000 clones; 79% are singletons. Sequencing was performed on peripheral blood. The receptors originated from a man aged 45 to 65 with active or convalescent COVID-19. Each CDR3 is given with its conserved first and last residue. The D gene is left open where the match is weak. The size entry is marked missing in some rows and otherwise reads once, few, many or a size class.

j_call d_call v_call clone_size cdr3_nt cdr3_aa
TRBJ2-7 TRBD1 TRBV4-1 many TGCGCCAGCAGCCTCCGACAGGGGCAGCGGCTCTACGAGCAGTACTTC CASSLRQGQRLYEQYF
TRBJ2-7 TRBD1 TRBV4-1 . TGCGCCAGCAGCCTCGGACAGGGGGGCGAGCAGTACTTC CASSLGQGGEQYF
TRBJ2-1 TRBD2 TRBV27 . TGTGCCAGCAGTCCGGGGGGGATCGGGTACAATGAGCAGTTCTTC CASSPGGIGYNEQFF
TRBJ2-3 . TRBV11-3 few TGTGCCAGCAGCTTAGTTGCAGGATCAGATACGCAGTATTTT CASSLVAGSDTQYF
TRBJ2-7 . TRBV6-2/TRBV6-3 once TGTGCCAGCAGTCCACGTAGAATAATCATCTACGAGCAGTACTTC CASSPRRIIIYEQYF
TRBJ1-4 TRBD1 TRBV30 few TGTGCCTGGAGTGACAGGGGGCTACCCAATGAAAAACTGTTTTTT CAWSDRGLPNEKLFF
TRBJ1-1 . TRBV6-5 . TGTGCCAGCAGCCTTTCCAGGGGAAAAGCTTTCTTT CASSLSRGKAFF
TRBJ2-7 . TRBV7-8 . TGTGCCAGCAGCTTAGGGGAGACGGGAGAGCAGTACTTC CASSLGETGEQYF
TRBJ2-7 . TRBV4-2 . TGTGCCAGCAGCCACCCGGGAAATTCGGGGGAGCAGTACTTC CASSHPGNSGEQYF
TRBJ2-5 TRBD1 TRBV24-1 . TGTGCCACCAGTGATTCCCAGGGGGCAGTGGGTGAGACCCAGTACTTC CATSDSQGAVGETQYF
TRBJ1-5 . TRBV9 . TGTGCCAGCAGCGTAGGAGGGCTCAATCAGCCCCAGCATTTT CASSVGGLNQPQHF
TRBJ2-2 . TRBV25-1 . TGTGCCAGCAGTACCGGGACTTCGAGCACCGGGGAGCTGTTTTTT CASSTGTSSTGELFF
TRBJ1-5 . TRBV10-3 once TGTGCCATCAGTGAGGGGCAGACTATCCAGCCCCAGCATTTT CAISEGQTIQPQHF
TRBJ2-3 TRBD1 TRBV11-2 . TGTGCCAGCAGCTTCTCCGGGACAGGGTCCGTAGATACGCAGTATTTT CASSFSGTGSVDTQYF
TRBJ2-7 TRBD2 TRBV23-1 few TGCGCCACCGGGGGGACTTCTTACGAGCAGTACTTC CATGGTSYEQYF
TRBJ1-5 . TRBV7-2 . TGTGCCAGCAGCTTAGACAGTAGCAATCAGCCCCAGCATTTT CASSLDSSNQPQHF
TRBJ1-5 . TRBV28 . TGTGCCAGCAGTCCCCGACAGGCCCGGCAGCCCCAGCATTTT CASSPRQARQPQHF
TRBJ2-1 . TRBV27 . . CASSFRARVDEQFF
TRBJ1-1 . TRBV3-1/TRBV3-2 . TGTGCCAGCAGCCAAGGGAGGGGCACTGAAGCTTTCTTT CASSQGRGTEAFF
TRBJ2-7 TRBD1 TRBV7-2 . TGTGCCAGCACCCGACAGGGGGCCTACGAGCAGTACTTC CASTRQGAYEQYF
TRBJ1-3 . TRBV19 . TGTGCCAGTAGTTTCGGGGATGGAAACACCATATATTTT CASSFGDGNTIYF
TRBJ1-3 TRBD1 TRBV4-2 . TGTGCCAGCAGCCAAGTTCAGGGGGCGATTGGAAACACCATATATTTT CASSQVQGAIGNTIYF
TRBJ1-5 . TRBV5-8 . TGTGCCAGCAGCTTGAGGGGTATTGAGCAGCCCCAGCATTTT CASSLRGIEQPQHF
TRBJ2-2 . TRBV7-9 . TGTCTCGAGGTAGGGAGGACCGGGGAGCTGTTTTTT CLEVGRTGELFF
TRBJ1-6 . TRBV27 . TGTGCCAGCAGTTTATTCCTAACGGTCCGGACGCAGGGTGGCTCACCCCTCCACTTT CASSLFLTVRTQGGSPLHF
TRBJ2-5 . TRBV7-2 . TGTGCCAGCAGCTCCCGCGCTAATAGAGAGACCCAGTACTTC CASSSRANRETQYF
TRBJ1-5 . TRBV30 . TGTGCCTGGAGCCTAACGGAGAATAGCAATCAGCCCCAGCATTTT CAWSLTENSNQPQHF
TRBJ2-3 TRBD2 TRBV27 . TGTGCCAGCAGTTTATCCTCGTGGACTAGCGGAGGAGATACGCAGTATTTT CASSLSSWTSGGDTQYF
TRBJ2-7 . TRBV2 . TGTGCCAGCAAGGAGACTATCTACTACGAGCAGTACTTC CASKETIYYEQYF
TRBJ1-2 . TRBV28 . TGTGCCAGCAGCCTCCCCGGCAGGCATATAGGCTATGGCTACACCTTC CASSLPGRHIGYGYTF
TRBJ1-1 TRBD1 TRBV10-2 few TGCGCCAGCAGCGACGGCAGGGGGACAACTGAAGCTTTCTTT CASSDGRGTTEAFF
TRBJ2-7 . TRBV5-5 . TGTGCCAGCAGCGCGTTGAGCGAGCAGTACTTC CASSALSEQYF
TRBJ2-5 . TRBV11-2 . TGTGCCAGCAGCTTAGTGTACGGTTCGGAGACCCAGTACTTC CASSLVYGSETQYF
TRBJ2-1 TRBD2 TRBV19 . TGTGCCAGTAGTATAGCCCCTAGCGGCTACAATGAGCAGTTCTTC CASSIAPSGYNEQFF
TRBJ2-7 TRBD1 TRBV29-1 . TGCAGCGTTGGACAGGGTGTGAACGAGCAGTACTTC CSVGQGVNEQYF
TRBJ2-3 . TRBV7-3 few TGTGCCAGCAGTTCCCCTCCAGATACGCAGTATTTT CASSSPPDTQYF
TRBJ2-7 . TRBV7-3 . TGTGCCAGCAGCTCCGGAGCTAGCTACGAGCAGTACTTC CASSSGASYEQYF
TRBJ1-6 . TRBV30 . TGTGCCTGGAGTGCCCGGGATTACGGGGTTAGCTCCTATAATTCACCCCTCCACTTT CAWSARDYGVSSYNSPLHF
TRBJ1-2 . TRBV30 . TGTGCCTGGAGTGTCAGCTATGGCTACACCTTC CAWSVSYGYTF